This TCR beta chain is drawn from a study of breast tumors, draining lymph nodes, adjacent tissues. Study-level points and caveats: Compared with basal-like, luminal-like tumors shared significantly more repertoire with nontumor tissue. The lymph node origin of tumor T cells was framed as consistent with a hypothesis, not demonstrated. The data were judged consistent with most tumor T cells coming from lymph node and expanding in tumor. Tumor TCR diversity was below lymph nodes but above nontumor tissue.

The CDR3 runs to 14 residues. Germline values: CDR1 SNHLY, CDR2 FYNNEI. V was clipped by 8 bases and J by 3 bases, with 17 bases between them. Notes on this clonotype: The antigen is undetermined.

TCRdb reanalysed the multiplex PCR reads using MiXCR and keeps one entry per CDR3 protein. The table shows about 180,000 distinct CDR3 sequences, with approximately 33% occurring only once. Axillary draining lymph nodes of breast cancer patients supplied the node samples. This clonotype was sampled from a female donor with breast cancer. Some clones in this sample may be carry-over from other donors' samples. The genes are TRBV2 and TRBJ2-7, with D hard to call. Input material: axillary lymph node tissue. CDR3 nucleotide sequence: TGTGCCAGCTCACGCCCCGGGCCGAGCTACGAGCAGTACTTC. Residues: CASSRPGPSYEQYF.